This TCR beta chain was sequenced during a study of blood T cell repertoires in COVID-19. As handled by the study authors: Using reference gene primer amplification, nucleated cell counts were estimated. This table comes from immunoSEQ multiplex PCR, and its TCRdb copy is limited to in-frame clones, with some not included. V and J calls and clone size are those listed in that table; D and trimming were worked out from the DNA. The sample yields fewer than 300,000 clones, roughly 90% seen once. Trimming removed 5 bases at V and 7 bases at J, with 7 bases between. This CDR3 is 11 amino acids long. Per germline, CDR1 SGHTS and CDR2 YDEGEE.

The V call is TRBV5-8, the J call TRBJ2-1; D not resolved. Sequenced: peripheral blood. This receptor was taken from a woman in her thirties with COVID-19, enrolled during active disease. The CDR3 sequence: CASRSRNEQFF. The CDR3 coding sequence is TGTGCCAGCAGGAGCCGAAATGAGCAGTTCTTC.